The 27 T cell receptor beta chains below were found in one sample sequenced in a study of cytotoxic CD8 clonotypes in ibrutinib-treated CLL. Clones were read by immunoSEQ multiplex PCR, and TCRdb kept only the in-frame ones, dropping some. This table holds over 120,000 clones, about 78% found once. Sequencing used PBMCs, obtained after 24 months of ibrutinib treatment. Source of these receptors: a human donor with chronic lymphocytic leukemia.

The chain recombines TRBV7-9 with TRBJ2-7; D is possibly TRBD1 or TRBD2 (6 bases each). Germline values: CDR1 SEHNR, CDR2 FQNEAQ (reference sequence). This CDR3 comprises 13 residues. V dropped 3 bases and J dropped 5 bases, with 11 bases sitting between them. The CDR3 coding sequence is TGTGCCAGCAGCTTCTCGGGGGCGGACGAGCAGTACTTC. It codes for CASSFSGADEQYF. Combining the CDR3 with reference TRBV7-9 and TRBJ2-7 gives the whole variable domain DTGVSQNPRHKITKRGQNVTFRCDPISEHNRLYWYRQTLGQGPEFLTYFQNEAQLEKSRLLSDRFSAERPKGSFSTLEIQRTEQGDSAMYLCASSFSGADEQYFGPGTRLTVT.

V gene TRBV10-3 combines with J gene TRBJ2-7; D gene ambiguous. Trimming stripped 6 bases from V and 3 bases from J, with 9 bases between. The CDR3 loop spans 12 amino acids. In germline, CDR1 is ENHRY, CDR2 SYGVKD. The CDR3 DNA reads as TGTGCCATCAGCGGACGAAACTACGAGCAGTACTTC. Encoded protein: CAISGRNYEQYF.

The rearrangement uses TRBV7-9 and TRBJ1-1; TRBD1 might be the D (6 bases). Trimming shortened V by 2 bases and J by 6 bases, and 7 bases separated the two germline ends. The CDR3 extends over 12 amino acids. Germline CDR1 and CDR2: SEHNR and FQNEAQ (reference sequence). CDR3 loop: CASSLRQAEAFF. The CDR3 nucleotides are TGTGCCAGCAGCTTACGACAGGCTGAAGCTTTCTTT.

The chain carries TRBV6-1 and TRBJ2-7; 7 nucleotides match TRBD2. V was pared by 6 bases and J by 9 bases, with 17 bases of the junction left unmatched. Germline lookup yields CDR1 MNHNS and CDR2 SASEGT. CDR3 length: 15 amino acids. The CDR3 DNA reads as TGTGCCAGCAGGGGCCGGTTGGGAGGGTTTCGTTGGCAGTACTTC. It specifies CASRGRLGGFRWQYF.

V gene TRBV30 combines with J gene TRBJ2-3; 9 positions agree with TRBD2. Per germline, CDR1 GTSNPN and CDR2 SVGIG (reference sequence). The junction had 2 bases not matched to a gene; V was cut back by 4 bases and J by 0 bases. This CDR3 has 14 amino acids. The CDR3 nucleotides are TGTGCCTGGACTAGCGGGGTAAGCACAGATACGCAGTATTTT. Translating gives CAWTSGVSTDTQYF.

This clone was observed many times. The chain combines TRBV7-3 with TRBJ2-2; 11 positions agree with TRBD2. J gave up 0 bases and V 5 bases, and 2 bases lay outside the gene matches. Germline V lookup: CDR1 SGHTA, CDR2 FQGTGA. This CDR3 has 16 residues. The CDR3 DNA is TGTGCCAGCAGCCTAGCGGGGGGAGCGAACACCGGGGAGCTGTTTTTT. This gives the protein CASSLAGGANTGELFF.

This chain uses TRBV19 with TRBJ2-7, with 9 bases lining up with TRBD1. Trimming removed 5 bases from V and 0 bases from J; junction bases left unmatched: 11. Germline V gene data show CDR1 as LNHDA and CDR2 as SQIVND (reference sequence). The CDR3 is 17 residues long. The chain's CDR3 is CASSPEGGTGFSYEQYF. Written as DNA, the CDR3 is TGTGCCAGTAGTCCGGAGGGAGGGACAGGGTTCTCCTACGAGCAGTACTTC. Variable domain in full (rest from reference TRBV19 and TRBJ2-7): DGGITQSPKYLFRKEGQNVTLSCEQNLNHDAMYWYRQDPGQGLRLIYYSQIVNDFQKGDIAEGYSVSREKKESFPLTVTSAQKNPTAFYLCASSPEGGTGFSYEQYFGPGTRLTVT.

This clone was counted a few times. The J gene is TRBJ2-7, the V gene TRBV10-3; possibly TRBD2 for D (6 bases). This CDR3 has 13 residues. V lost 2 bases, J lost 3 bases, and 8 bases lay in between. Germline values: CDR1 ENHRY, CDR2 SYGVKD. The CDR3 sequence is CAISERGSYEQYF. CDR3 DNA sequence: TGTGCCATCAGTGAGCGGGGGAGCTACGAGCAGTACTTC.

Turning to this clone: The sample holds other DNA sequences that translate to the same CDR3. The CDR3 nucleotides read TGCGCCAGCAGCTTGGGGGGGCCGAACACTGAAGCTTTCTTT. This translates into CASSLGGPNTEAFF. The chain couples TRBV5-1 to TRBJ1-1, with a tentative D call TRBD1 (6 bases). The germline V gene has CDR1 SGHRS and CDR2 YFSETQ. This CDR3 comprises 14 residues. Trimming took off 0 bases at V and 1 base at J, with 7 bases between the two ends.

V gene TRBV7-2 combines with J gene TRBJ1-1; the D is unclear. V was shortened by 5 bases and J by 5 bases, with 12 bases between the two germline ends. CDR1 is SGHTA and CDR2 is FQGNSA in the germline V gene. CDR3 length: 13 amino acids. Here the CDR3 reads CASSPGWRTEAFF. In DNA form, the CDR3 reads TGTGCCAGCAGCCCCGGATGGAGGACTGAAGCTTTCTTT.

The chain carries TRBV6-6 and TRBJ2-3, with 14 bases matching TRBD2. Germline loops: CDR1 MNHNY, CDR2 SVGAGI (reference sequence). The CDR3 spans 15 residues. Trimming cost V 6 bases and J 6 bases; bases outside gene matches: 5. The CDR3 here is CASSQGLAGADTQYF. The CDR3, as DNA: TGTGCCAGCAGCCAGGGACTAGCGGGAGCCGATACGCAGTATTTT.

The V gene is TRBV7-3, the J gene TRBJ1-4, with D hard to call. Germline V gene data show CDR1 as SGHTA and CDR2 as FQGTGA. V was pared by 10 bases and J by 5 bases, with 14 bases between. This CDR3 has 13 amino acids. As DNA, the CDR3 is TGTGCCACCCGCCGGGGTCGCAATGAAAAACTGTTTTTT. This sequence encodes CATRRGRNEKLFF.

The J gene is TRBJ1-3, the V gene TRBV2; 10 nucleotides agree with TRBD1. This CDR3 region has 15 residues. V was clipped by 11 bases and J by 1 base; unmatched bases: 8. In germline, CDR1 is SNHLY, CDR2 FYNNEI. The CDR3 DNA sequence: TGTGCCGGGAGACAGGGGGCAGGGTCTGGAAACACCATATATTTT. It specifies CAGRQGAGSGNTIYF.

V usage is TRBV30 and J usage is TRBJ2-2; D is uncertain. V lost 0 bases and J lost 7, with 9 bases in between. CDR3 length: 13 residues. Germline V gives CDR1 GTSNPN, CDR2 SVGIG (reference sequence). CDR3 protein: CAWSVRSGGELFF. The CDR3 nucleotides read TGTGCCTGGAGTGTACGGTCTGGCGGGGAGCTGTTTTTT.

This clone was recorded a few times. The chain carries TRBV5-1 and TRBJ1-1, with 9 bases that match TRBD1. This CDR3 has 14 residues. Per the germline V gene, CDR1 is SGHRS and CDR2 is YFSETQ. Germline trimming cut 0 bases from V and 5 bases from J; bases unmatched to any gene: 2. As DNA, the CDR3 is TGCGCCAGCAGCTTGGACAGGGGGCAGACTGAAGCTTTCTTT. Its protein is CASSLDRGQTEAFF.

V is TRBV6-5 and J is TRBJ1-1; 9 bases fit TRBD1. Germline V gene sequence: CDR1 MNHEY, CDR2 SVGAGI. Trimming cost V 8 bases and J 0 bases; bases outside gene matches: 1. The CDR3 is made up of 13 amino acids. Written as DNA, the CDR3 is TGTGCCAGCGGACAGGGGCTGAACACTGAAGCTTTCTTT. This gives the protein CASGQGLNTEAFF.

This rearrangement joins TRBV7-2 to TRBJ2-7; D might be TRBD2 (5 bases). Germline values: CDR1 SGHTA, CDR2 FQGNSA. The germline V and J ends were trimmed by 10 bases and 3 bases, with 16 bases remaining between them. The CDR3 spans 13 residues. DNA for the CDR3: TGTGCCATGAGCCGGGAAGTCGACTACGAGCAGTACTTC. It specifies CAMSREVDYEQYF.

The chain has TRBV2 and TRBJ2-3; 10 bases are shared with TRBD1. This CDR3 contains 16 residues. CDR1 and CDR2 from the germline V gene are SNHLY and FYNNEI. The junction had 9 bases not matched to a gene; V was cut back by 5 bases and J by 4 bases. CDR3 DNA: TGTGCCAGCAGTCAGGAGGCGACAGGGGGCCCAGATACGCAGTATTTT. Its protein is CASSQEATGGPDTQYF.

V gene TRBV4-2 combines with J gene TRBJ2-5; TRBD2 aligns across 7 bases. Germline assignment: CDR1 LGHNA and CDR2 YNFKEQ. This CDR3 region has 17 residues. The trim removed 1 base at V and 4 bases at J, leaving 12 bases unmatched. The CDR3 is CASSQGLVGGRAETQYF. The CDR3 bases are TGTGCCAGCAGCCAAGGTCTGGTGGGCGGGAGAGCAGAGACCCAGTACTTC.

The chain is built from TRBV7-2 and TRBJ1-3; D unresolved. V lost 5 bases and J lost 3, with 17 bases in between. The CDR3 spans 16 residues. Looked up from germline, CDR1 is SGHTA and CDR2 is FQGNSA. CDR3 region: CASSPTATIHGNTIYF. In DNA, the CDR3 is TGTGCCAGCAGCCCCACCGCGACGATCCATGGAAACACCATATATTTT.

J is TRBJ2-3 and V is TRBV6-6; weak D call: TRBD2 (6 bases). V lost 7 bases and J 9 bases, leaving 23 bases between the germline ends. The germline V gene has CDR1 MNHNY and CDR2 SVGAGI (reference sequence). This CDR3 region has 15 residues. The CDR3 DNA reads TGTGCCAGCATCCCCCCCGGACCGGGAGACCGCACGCAGTATTTT. Translating gives CASIPPGPGDRTQYF.

This rearrangement joins TRBV27 to TRBJ1-5; D remains ambiguous. The germline gives CDR1 MNHEY, CDR2 SMNVEV (reference sequence). This CDR3 has 13 amino acids. V was trimmed by 3 bases and J by 5 bases, leaving 8 bases between them. CDR3 sequence reads: CASSLGSYQPQHF. In nucleotides, the CDR3 is TGTGCCAGCAGTTTGGGCAGCTATCAGCCCCAGCATTTT.

The chain is built from TRBV10-3 and TRBJ2-3, with TRBD1 identical over 9 bases. CDR1 ENHRY and CDR2 SYGVKD come from the germline V gene. This CDR3 is built from 14 residues. The trim removed 6 bases at V and 4 bases at J, leaving 5 bases unmatched. In DNA, the CDR3 is TGTGCCATCAGGCCCGGGACAGGGTCAGATACGCAGTATTTT. Its protein is CAIRPGTGSDTQYF.

V gene TRBV28 combines with J gene TRBJ2-5; D unclear. The germline V gene encodes CDR1 MDHEN and CDR2 SYDVKM. V lost 3 bases to trimming and J lost 1 base, with 12 bases between them. This CDR3 region has 15 residues. CDR3 nucleotide sequence: TGTGCCAGCAGTTTCCCCAGGAAGGTCCAAGAGACCCAGTACTTC. Translating it yields CASSFPRKVQETQYF.

This chain links TRBV7-2 with TRBJ1-2; 9 nucleotides match TRBD1. The V and J ends lost 3 bases and 8 bases, in that order; junction bases with no gene match: 10. This CDR3 comprises 15 residues. Germline V gene sequence: CDR1 SGHTA, CDR2 FQGNSA. CDR3 DNA: TGTGCCAGCAGCTTTCTACAGGGGGCCCAGGGGGGCTACACCTTC. Protein product: CASSFLQGAQGGYTF.

V is TRBV5-4 and J is TRBJ2-2; 9 nucleotides align to TRBD2. CDR3 size: 16 residues. The germline V gene has CDR1 SGHNT and CDR2 YYREEE (reference sequence). The ends lost 2 bases at V and 4 bases at J; junction bases unmatched: 6. CDR3 DNA: TGTGCCAGCAGCTTCGGCGGGAGGGCCGGCACCGGGGAGCTGTTTTTT. Translated, it gives CASSFGGRAGTGELFF.

J is TRBJ2-1 and V is TRBV7-3; D could derive from TRBD1 or TRBD2 (6 bases each). CDR1 is SGHTA, CDR2 FQGTGA, per germline. The CDR3 sequence is 13 residues long. V lost 5 bases and J lost 8, with 13 bases in between. In nucleotides, the CDR3 is TGTGCCAGCAGCCAAGGGGGAGGACATGAGCAGTTCTTC. It is translated as CASSQGGGHEQFF.